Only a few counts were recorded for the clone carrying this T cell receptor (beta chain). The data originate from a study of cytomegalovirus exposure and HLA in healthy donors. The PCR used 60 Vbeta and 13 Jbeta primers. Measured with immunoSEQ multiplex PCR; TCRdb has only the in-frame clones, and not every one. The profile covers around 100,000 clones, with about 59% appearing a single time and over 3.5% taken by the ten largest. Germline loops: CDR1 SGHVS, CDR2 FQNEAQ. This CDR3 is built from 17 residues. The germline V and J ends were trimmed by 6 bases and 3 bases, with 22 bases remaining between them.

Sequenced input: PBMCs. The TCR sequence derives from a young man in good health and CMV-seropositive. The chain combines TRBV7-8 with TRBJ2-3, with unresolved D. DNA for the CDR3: TGTGCCAGCAGGCCAAGTATTCGGTGGGCGAATACAGATACGCAGTATTTT. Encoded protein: CASRPSIRWANTDTQYF.